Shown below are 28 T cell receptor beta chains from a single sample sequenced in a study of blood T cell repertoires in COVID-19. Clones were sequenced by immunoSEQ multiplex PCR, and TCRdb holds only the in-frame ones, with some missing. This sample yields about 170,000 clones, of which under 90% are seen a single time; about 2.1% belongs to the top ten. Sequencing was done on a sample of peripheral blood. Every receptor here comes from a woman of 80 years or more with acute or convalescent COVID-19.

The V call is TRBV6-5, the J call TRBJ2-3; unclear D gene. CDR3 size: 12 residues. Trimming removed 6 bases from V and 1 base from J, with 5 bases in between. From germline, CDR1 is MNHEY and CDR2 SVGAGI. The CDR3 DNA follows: TGTGCCAGCAGCGAGGGCACAGATACGCAGTATTTT. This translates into CASSEGTDTQYF.

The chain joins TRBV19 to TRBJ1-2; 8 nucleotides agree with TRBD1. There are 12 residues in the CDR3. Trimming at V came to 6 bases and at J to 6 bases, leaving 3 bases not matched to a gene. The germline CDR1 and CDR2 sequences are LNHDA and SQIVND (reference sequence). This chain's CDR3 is CASSRQGNGYTF. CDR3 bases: TGTGCCAGTAGCCGACAGGGGAATGGCTACACCTTC.

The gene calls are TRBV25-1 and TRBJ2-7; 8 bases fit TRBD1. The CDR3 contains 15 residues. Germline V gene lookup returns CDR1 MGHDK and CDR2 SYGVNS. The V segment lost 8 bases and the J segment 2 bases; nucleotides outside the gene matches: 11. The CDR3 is CASPCVGTGTYEQYF. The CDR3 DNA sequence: TGTGCCAGCCCCTGCGTGGGGACAGGAACCTACGAGCAGTACTTC.

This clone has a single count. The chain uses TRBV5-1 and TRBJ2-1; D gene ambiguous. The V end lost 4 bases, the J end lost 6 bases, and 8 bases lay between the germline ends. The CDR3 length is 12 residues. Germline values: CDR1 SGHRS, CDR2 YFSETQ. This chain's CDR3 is CASSRSGNEQFF. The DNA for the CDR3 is TGCGCCAGCAGCCGGTCGGGCAATGAGCAGTTCTTC.

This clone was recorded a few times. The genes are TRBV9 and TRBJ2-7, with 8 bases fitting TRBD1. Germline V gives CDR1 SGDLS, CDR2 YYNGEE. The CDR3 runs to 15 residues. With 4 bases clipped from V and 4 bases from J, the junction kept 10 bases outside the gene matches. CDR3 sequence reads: CASSRADREVYEQYF. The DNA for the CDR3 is TGTGCCAGCAGCAGGGCGGACAGGGAGGTTTACGAGCAGTACTTC. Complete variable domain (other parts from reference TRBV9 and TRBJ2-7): DSGVTQTPKHLITATGQRVTLRCSPRSGDLSVYWYQQSLDQGLQFLIQYYNGEERAKGNILERFSAQQFPDLHSELNLSSLELGDSALYFCASSRADREVYEQYFGPGTRLTVT.

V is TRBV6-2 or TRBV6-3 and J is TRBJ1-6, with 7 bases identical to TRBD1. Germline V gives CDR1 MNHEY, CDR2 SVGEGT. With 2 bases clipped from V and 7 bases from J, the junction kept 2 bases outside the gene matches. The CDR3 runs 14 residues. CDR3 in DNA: TGTGCCAGCAGTTACGGGGGACAGAATTCACCCCTCCACTTT. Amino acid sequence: CASSYGGQNSPLHF.

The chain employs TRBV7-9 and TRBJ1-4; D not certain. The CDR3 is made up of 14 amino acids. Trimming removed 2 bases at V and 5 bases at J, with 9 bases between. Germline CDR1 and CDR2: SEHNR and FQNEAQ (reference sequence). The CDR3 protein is CASSLTHLNEKLFF. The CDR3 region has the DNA TGTGCCAGCAGCTTAACACATTTAAATGAAAAACTGTTTTTT.

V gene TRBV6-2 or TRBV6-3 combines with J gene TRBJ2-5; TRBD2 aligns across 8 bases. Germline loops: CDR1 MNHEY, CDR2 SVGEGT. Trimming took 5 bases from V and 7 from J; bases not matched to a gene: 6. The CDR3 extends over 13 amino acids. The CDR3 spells CASSLPGGGTQYF. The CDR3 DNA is TGTGCCAGCAGTCTCCCCGGGGGGGGGACCCAGTACTTC.

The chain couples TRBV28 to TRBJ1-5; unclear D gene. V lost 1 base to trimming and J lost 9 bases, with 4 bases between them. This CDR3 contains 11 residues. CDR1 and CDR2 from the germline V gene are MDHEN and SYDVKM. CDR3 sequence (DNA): TGTGCCAGCAGTTTATACGGGCCCCAGCATTTT. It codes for CASSLYGPQHF.

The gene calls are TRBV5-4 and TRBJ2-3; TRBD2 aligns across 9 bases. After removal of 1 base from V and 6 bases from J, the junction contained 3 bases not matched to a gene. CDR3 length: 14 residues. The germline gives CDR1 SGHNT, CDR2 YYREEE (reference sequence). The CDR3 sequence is CASSLRSGGDTQYF. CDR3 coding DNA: TGTGCCAGCAGCTTGCGTAGCGGGGGTGATACGCAGTATTTT. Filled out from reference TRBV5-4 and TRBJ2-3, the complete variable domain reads ETGVTQSPTHLIKTRGQQVTLRCSSQSGHNTVSWYQQALGQGPQFIFQYYREEENGRGNFPPRFSGLQFPNYSSELNVNALELDDSALYLCASSLRSGGDTQYFGPGTRLTVL.

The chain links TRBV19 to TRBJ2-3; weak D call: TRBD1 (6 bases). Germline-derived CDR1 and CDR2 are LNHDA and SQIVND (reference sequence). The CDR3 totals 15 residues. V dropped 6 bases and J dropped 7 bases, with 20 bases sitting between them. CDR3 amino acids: CASRSGTQGWNTQYF. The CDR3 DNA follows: TGTGCCAGTAGATCAGGAACGCAGGGGTGGAATACGCAGTATTTT.

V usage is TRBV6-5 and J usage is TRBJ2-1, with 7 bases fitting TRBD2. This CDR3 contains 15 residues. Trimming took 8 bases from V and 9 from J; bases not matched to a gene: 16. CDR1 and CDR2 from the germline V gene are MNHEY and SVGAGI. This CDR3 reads CASVNAAGARAEQFF. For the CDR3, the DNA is TGTGCCAGCGTGAATGCCGCGGGAGCCCGGGCTGAGCAGTTCTTC.

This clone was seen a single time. The DNA of the CDR3 is TGTGCCAGCAGTTACGGACTAGCGGGACCTTCCTACGAGCAGTACTTC. This codes for CASSYGLAGPSYEQYF. This chain joins TRBV6-6 and TRBJ2-7; TRBD2 aligns across 12 bases. The CDR3 runs 16 residues. V lost 2 bases, J lost 1 base, and 3 bases stayed unmatched. Germline V CDR1 and CDR2: MNHNY, SVGAGI (reference sequence).

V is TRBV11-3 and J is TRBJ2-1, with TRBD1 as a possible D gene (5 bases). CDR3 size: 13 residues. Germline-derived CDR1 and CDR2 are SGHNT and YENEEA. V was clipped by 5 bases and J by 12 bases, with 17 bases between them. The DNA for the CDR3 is TGTGCCAGCAGCATCAGCGTCCCAGGGCGGCAGTTCTTC. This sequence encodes CASSISVPGRQFF.

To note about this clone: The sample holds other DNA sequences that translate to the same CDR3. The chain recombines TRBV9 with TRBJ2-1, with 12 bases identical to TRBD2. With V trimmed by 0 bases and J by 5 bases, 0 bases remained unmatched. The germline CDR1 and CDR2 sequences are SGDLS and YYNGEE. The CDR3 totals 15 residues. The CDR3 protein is CASSVGTSGNNEQFF. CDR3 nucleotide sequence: TGTGCCAGCAGCGTAGGGACTAGCGGGAACAATGAGCAGTTCTTC. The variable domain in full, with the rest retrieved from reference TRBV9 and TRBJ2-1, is DSGVTQTPKHLITATGQRVTLRCSPRSGDLSVYWYQQSLDQGLQFLIQYYNGEERAKGNILERFSAQQFPDLHSELNLSSLELGDSALYFCASSVGTSGNNEQFFGPGTRLTVL.

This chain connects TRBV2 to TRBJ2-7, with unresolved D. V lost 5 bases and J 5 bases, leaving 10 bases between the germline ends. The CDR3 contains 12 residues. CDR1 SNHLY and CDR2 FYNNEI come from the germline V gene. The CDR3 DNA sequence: TGTGCCAGCAGTCTAGTAGGAAACGAGCAGTACTTC. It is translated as CASSLVGNEQYF.

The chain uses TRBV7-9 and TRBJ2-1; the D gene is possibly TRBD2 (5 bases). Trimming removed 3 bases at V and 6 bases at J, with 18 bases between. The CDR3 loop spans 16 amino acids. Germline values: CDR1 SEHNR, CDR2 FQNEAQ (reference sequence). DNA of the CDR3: TGTGCCAGCAGCTTTTCAACGGGATTGAGTCCCAATGAGCAGTTCTTC. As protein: CASSFSTGLSPNEQFF.

The CDR3, as DNA: TGTGCCAGCAGTTTGGAGAGGCAGCGAAGCAATCAGCCCCAGCATTTT. This codes for CASSLERQRSNQPQHF. The chain couples TRBV28 to TRBJ1-5; D is unclear. The CDR3 runs to 16 residues. Trimming left V 3 bases short and J 1 base short, with 13 bases between. Germline V gives CDR1 MDHEN, CDR2 SYDVKM.

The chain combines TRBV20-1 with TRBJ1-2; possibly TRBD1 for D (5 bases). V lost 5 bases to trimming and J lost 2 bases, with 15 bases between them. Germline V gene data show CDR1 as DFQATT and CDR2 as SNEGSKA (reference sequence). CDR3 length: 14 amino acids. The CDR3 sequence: CSAGVWGANYGYTF. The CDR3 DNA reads TGCAGTGCTGGTGTGTGGGGCGCGAACTATGGCTACACCTTC.

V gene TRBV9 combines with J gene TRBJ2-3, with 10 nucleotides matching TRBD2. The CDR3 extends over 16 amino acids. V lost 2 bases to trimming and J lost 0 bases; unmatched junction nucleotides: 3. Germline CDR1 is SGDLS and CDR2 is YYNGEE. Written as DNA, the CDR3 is TGTGCCAGCAGCGTGACTAGCGGGTCGAGCACAGATACGCAGTATTTT. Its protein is CASSVTSGSSTDTQYF.

This chain's CDR3 is CASSLGGASNQPQHF. The CDR3 nucleotides read TGCGCCAGCAGCTTAGGGGGCGCGAGCAATCAGCCCCAGCATTTT. The V call is TRBV5-1, the J call TRBJ1-5, with 7 bases identical to TRBD1. V gave up 2 bases and J gave up 1 base; unmatched junction bases: 3. The CDR3 contains 15 residues. Germline CDR1 SGHRS, CDR2 YFSETQ. The complete variable domain, with remaining parts taken from reference TRBV5-1 and TRBJ1-5, reads KAGVTQTPRYLIKTRGQQVTLSCSPISGHRSVSWYQQTPGQGLQFLFEYFSETQRNKGNFPGRFSGRQFSNSRSEMNVSTLELGDSALYLCASSLGGASNQPQHFGDGTRLSIL.

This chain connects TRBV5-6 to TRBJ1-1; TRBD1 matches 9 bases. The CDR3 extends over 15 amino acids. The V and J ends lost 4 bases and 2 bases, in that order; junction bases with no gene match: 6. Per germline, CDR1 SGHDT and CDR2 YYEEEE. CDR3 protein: CASSIPGQGNTEAFF. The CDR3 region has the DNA TGTGCCAGCAGCATTCCGGGACAGGGAAACACTGAAGCTTTCTTT.

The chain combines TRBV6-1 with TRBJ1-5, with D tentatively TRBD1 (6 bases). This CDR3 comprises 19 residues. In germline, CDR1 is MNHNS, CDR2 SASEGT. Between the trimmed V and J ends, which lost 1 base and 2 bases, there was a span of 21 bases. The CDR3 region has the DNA TGTGCCAGCAGTGAAGTATCCAGGGGCCTTGGGGGGGGCAATCAGCCCCAGCATTTT. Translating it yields CASSEVSRGLGGGNQPQHF.

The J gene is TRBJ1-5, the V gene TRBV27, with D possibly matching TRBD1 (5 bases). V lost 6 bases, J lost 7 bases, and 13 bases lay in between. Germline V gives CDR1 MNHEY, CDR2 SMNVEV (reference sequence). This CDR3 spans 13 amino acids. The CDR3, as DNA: TGTGCCAGCAGGGGATTTGGGGGGCAGCCCCAGCATTTT. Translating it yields CASRGFGGQPQHF.

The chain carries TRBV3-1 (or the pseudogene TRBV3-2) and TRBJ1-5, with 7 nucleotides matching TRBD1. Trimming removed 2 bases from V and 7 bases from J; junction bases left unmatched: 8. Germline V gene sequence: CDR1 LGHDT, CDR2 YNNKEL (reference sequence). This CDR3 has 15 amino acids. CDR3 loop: CASSQSATGNQPQHF. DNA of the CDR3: TGTGCCAGCAGCCAATCGGCGACAGGGAACCAGCCCCAGCATTTT.

The CDR3 DNA sequence: TGTGCCAGCAGCAACCTAGCGGGAGGCCCCTACGAGCAGTACTTC. It yields the protein CASSNLAGGPYEQYF. This rearrangement joins TRBV14 to TRBJ2-7; TRBD2 matches at 11 bases. CDR3 length: 15 residues. Germline assignment: CDR1 SGHDN and CDR2 FVKESK. Unmatched junction bases numbered 5, after V lost 5 bases and J lost 2 bases.

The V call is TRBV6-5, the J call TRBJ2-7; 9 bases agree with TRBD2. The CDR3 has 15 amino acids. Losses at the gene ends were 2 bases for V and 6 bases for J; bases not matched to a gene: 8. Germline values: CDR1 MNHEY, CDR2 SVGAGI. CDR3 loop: CASSYRRGGRGEQYF. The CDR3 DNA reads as TGTGCCAGCAGTTACAGGCGGGGGGGCCGGGGCGAGCAGTACTTC.

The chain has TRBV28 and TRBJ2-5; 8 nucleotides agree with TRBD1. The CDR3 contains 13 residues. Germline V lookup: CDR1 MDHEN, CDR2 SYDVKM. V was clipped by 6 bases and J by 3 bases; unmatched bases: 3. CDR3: CASRPGQEETQYF. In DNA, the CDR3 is TGTGCCAGCAGACCGGGACAGGAAGAGACCCAGTACTTC.